These 5 T cell receptor beta chains came from one sample sequenced in a study of cytomegalovirus exposure and HLA in healthy donors. In the PCR, 60 Vbeta and 13 Jbeta primers were used. Clones were sequenced by immunoSEQ multiplex PCR, and TCRdb holds only the in-frame ones, with some missing. The sample lists 100,000 to 150,000 clones; around 77% were seen once. The material sequenced was PBMCs. Every receptor here comes from a male donor in good health and CMV-seropositive.

J is TRBJ1-4 and V is TRBV7-9, with D perhaps matching TRBD1 (5 bases). The CDR3 loop spans 17 amino acids. V lost 4 bases and J lost 5, with 20 bases in between. Germline-derived CDR1 and CDR2 are SEHNR and FQNEAQ (reference sequence). The chain's CDR3 is CASSYASGRAGNEKLFF. The CDR3 DNA reads as TGTGCCAGCAGCTACGCCTCAGGCCGGGCAGGGAATGAAAAACTGTTTTTT.

The CDR3 region is CASSSSGVSEQYF. DNA for the CDR3: TGTGCCAGTAGTAGTTCGGGGGTCTCTGAGCAGTACTTC. The chain joins TRBV19 to TRBJ2-7; perhaps TRBD2 as D (6 bases). Per germline, CDR1 LNHDA and CDR2 SQIVND (reference sequence). The CDR3 contains 13 residues. Trimming removed 4 bases from V and 7 bases from J, with 14 bases in between.

CDR3 DNA sequence: TGTGCCAGCAGTTTTTTTCTAGCGGGAGGGACCGGGGAGCTGTTTTTT. This sequence encodes CASSFFLAGGTGELFF. The genes are TRBV28 and TRBJ2-2; 12 bases fit TRBD2. This CDR3 spans 16 amino acids. Looked up from germline, CDR1 is MDHEN and CDR2 is SYDVKM. J lost 5 bases, V lost 3 bases, and 4 bases had no gene match.

Only a few counts were recorded for this clone. The chain is built from TRBV5-6 and TRBJ2-4; 9 bases align to TRBD2. V shed 0 bases and J 8 bases; nucleotides not matched to a gene: 12. CDR1 and CDR2 from the germline V gene are SGHDT and YYEEEE. This CDR3 is built from 17 residues. The CDR3 reads CASSLASAGGLTDIQYF. The CDR3 coding sequence is TGTGCCAGCAGCTTGGCTAGCGCGGGGGGGTTAACGGACATTCAGTACTTC.

The chain combines TRBV29-1 with TRBJ2-1, with a possible D match to TRBD1 (6 bases). Per germline, CDR1 SQVTM and CDR2 ANQGSEA. V was cut by 5 bases and J by 7 bases, with 12 bases left in between. The CDR3 contains 12 residues. The CDR3 sequence is CSVSRTENEQFF. The CDR3 DNA follows: TGCAGCGTTTCCAGGACAGAAAATGAGCAGTTCTTC.